The next 13 T cell receptor beta chains were all read from a single sample in a study of long-term antiretroviral therapy in people with HIV. A v3.0 immunoSEQ assay was performed at survey level. Repertoires were generated with immunoSEQ multiplex PCR, while TCRdb's copy carries only in-frame clones and drops some. Of approximately 24,000 clones listed, 79% are singletons. The sample here was unsorted PBMCs, taken 2.1 years after starting antiretroviral therapy. Every receptor here comes from a man aged 25 to 45 with HIV.

The chain is built from TRBV4-1 and TRBJ2-1, with 10 bases matching TRBD2. CDR1 is MGHRA, CDR2 YSYEKL, per germline. The CDR3 loop spans 14 amino acids. V was clipped by 1 base and J by 14 bases; unmatched bases: 8. CDR3 amino acids: CASSQVGAGGGKFF. CDR3 in DNA: TGCGCCAGCAGCCAAGTAGGAGCGGGAGGGGGTAAGTTCTTC.

The V and J genes are TRBV28 and TRBJ2-7, with D perhaps being TRBD1 or TRBD2 (6 bases each). This CDR3 region has 15 residues. From germline, CDR1 is MDHEN and CDR2 SYDVKM. V lost 4 bases to trimming and J lost 2 bases, with 15 bases between them. The CDR3 DNA is TGTGCCAGCAGTTGGGGGGCAGGGAAACCCTACGAGCAGTACTTC. Protein product: CASSWGAGKPYEQYF. Together with reference TRBV28 and TRBJ2-7, the CDR3 gives the full variable domain: DVKVTQSSRYLVKRTGEKVFLECVQDMDHENMFWYRQDPGLGLRLIYFSYDVKMKEKGDIPEGYSVSREKKERFSLILESASTNQTSMYLCASSWGAGKPYEQYFGPGTRLTVT.

J is TRBJ2-1 and V is TRBV5-1; TRBD2 matches 8 bases. The V and J ends lost 0 bases and 8 bases, in that order; junction bases with no gene match: 7. This CDR3 has 15 amino acids. Germline CDR1 is SGHRS and CDR2 is YFSETQ. The CDR3 DNA reads TGCGCCAGCAGCTTGGACCGGGGACTAGTCGATGAGCAGTTCTTC. Its translation: CASSLDRGLVDEQFF.

This rearrangement joins TRBV5-1 to TRBJ2-7; possibly TRBD1 for D (6 bases). Germline CDR1 SGHRS, CDR2 YFSETQ. The CDR3 totals 13 residues. Trimming removed 5 bases at V and 3 bases at J, with 12 bases between. CDR3 sequence reads: CASRGAGDYEQYF. Written as DNA, the CDR3 is TGCGCCAGCAGGGGGGCAGGGGACTACGAGCAGTACTTC.

The chain employs TRBV7-2 and TRBJ1-5, with 8 nucleotides matching TRBD1. Germline V CDR1 and CDR2: SGHTA, FQGNSA. The CDR3 has 17 amino acids. V trimming: 1 base; J trimming: 2 bases; junction bases outside the gene matches: 7. The DNA for the CDR3 is TGTGCCAGCAGCTTAGGAGGCCCAGGGGGCGGCAATCAGCCCCAGCATTTT. This gives the protein CASSLGGPGGGNQPQHF.

The chain carries TRBV27 and TRBJ1-2; TRBD1 matches 10 bases. This CDR3 region has 14 residues. The V segment lost 5 bases and the J segment 7 bases; nucleotides outside the gene matches: 7. Germline CDR1 is MNHEY and CDR2 is SMNVEV (reference sequence). The CDR3 nucleotides are TGTGCCAGCAGTAGATCCGGGACAGGGGCTGGCTACACCTTC. Its translation: CASSRSGTGAGYTF.

V gene TRBV18 combines with J gene TRBJ2-7; perhaps TRBD1 as D (6 bases). This CDR3 is built from 15 residues. Trimming left V 1 base short and J 6 bases short, with 16 bases between. Germline values: CDR1 KGHSH, CDR2 LQKENI. CDR3 residues: CASSPLNRAAGEQYF. CDR3 coding DNA: TGTGCCAGCTCACCACTTAACAGGGCGGCGGGCGAGCAGTACTTC.

The CDR3 here is CASSLGIAGLDEQFF. CDR3 nucleotide sequence: TGTGCCAGCAGCTTAGGGATAGCGGGACTCGATGAGCAGTTCTTC. The chain links TRBV7-8 to TRBJ2-1; TRBD2 matches 8 bases. The CDR3 runs to 15 residues. V shed 1 base, J shed 8 bases, and the junction held 7 bases outside the gene matches. Germline lookup yields CDR1 SGHVS and CDR2 FQNEAQ.

V and J are TRBV21-1 and TRBJ2-7; no DNA check was done on the table's D call, TRBD1. TRBV21-1 is a known pseudogene. CDR3 length: 18 amino acids. CDR3 nucleotide sequence: TGTGCCAGCAGCAAAAAAAAGGTGGGACAGGGCTTGCGGTTCGAGCAGTACTTC. Amino acid sequence: CASSKKKVGQGLRFEQYF.

This clone was recorded a few times. The chain links TRBV19 to TRBJ1-1; no clear D. The CDR3 loop spans 13 amino acids. Germline CDR1 and CDR2: LNHDA and SQIVND (reference sequence). V shed 5 bases and J shed 1 base, with 8 bases lying between them. The CDR3 DNA reads TGTGCCAGTAGTGCGGGAAGGAACACTGAAGCTTTCTTT. It is translated as CASSAGRNTEAFF.

This chain connects TRBV19 to TRBJ2-1; tentative D call: TRBD1 (5 bases). The CDR3 is 13 amino acids. CDR1 LNHDA and CDR2 SQIVND come from the germline V gene (reference sequence). V was cut by 6 bases and J by 10 bases, with 16 bases left in between. CDR3 nucleotides: TGTGCCAGTAGGCCTATGGCGGCAGGGGAGCAGTTCTTC. Amino acids: CASRPMAAGEQFF.

The chain links TRBV20-1 to TRBJ2-7; D is uncertain. Trimming took 4 bases from V and 5 from J, leaving 9 bases between them. CDR1 is DFQATT, CDR2 SNEGSKA, per germline (reference sequence). The CDR3 is made up of 11 amino acids. CDR3 in amino acids: CSAIDSHEQYF. CDR3 nucleotide sequence: TGCAGTGCTATAGATTCCCACGAGCAGTACTTC.

This clone was seen a single time. The J gene is TRBJ2-7, the V gene TRBV28, with 12 bases fitting TRBD2. The junction had 4 bases not matched to a gene; V was cut back by 4 bases and J by 3 bases. The CDR3 extends over 15 amino acids. CDR1 is MDHEN and CDR2 is SYDVKM in the germline V gene. CDR3 in amino acids: CASSYGLAGYYEQYF. The CDR3 DNA sequence: TGTGCCAGCAGTTACGGACTAGCGGGATACTACGAGCAGTACTTC.